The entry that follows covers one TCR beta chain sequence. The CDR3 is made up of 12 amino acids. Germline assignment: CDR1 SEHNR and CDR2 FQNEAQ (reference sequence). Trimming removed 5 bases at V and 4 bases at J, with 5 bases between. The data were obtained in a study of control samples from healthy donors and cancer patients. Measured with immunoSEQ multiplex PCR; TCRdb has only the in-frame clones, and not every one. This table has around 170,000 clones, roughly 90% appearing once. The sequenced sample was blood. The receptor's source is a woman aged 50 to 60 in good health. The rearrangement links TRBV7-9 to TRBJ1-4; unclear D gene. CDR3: CASSGDNEKLFF. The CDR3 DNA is TGTGCCAGCAGCGGTGATAATGAAAAACTGTTTTTT.